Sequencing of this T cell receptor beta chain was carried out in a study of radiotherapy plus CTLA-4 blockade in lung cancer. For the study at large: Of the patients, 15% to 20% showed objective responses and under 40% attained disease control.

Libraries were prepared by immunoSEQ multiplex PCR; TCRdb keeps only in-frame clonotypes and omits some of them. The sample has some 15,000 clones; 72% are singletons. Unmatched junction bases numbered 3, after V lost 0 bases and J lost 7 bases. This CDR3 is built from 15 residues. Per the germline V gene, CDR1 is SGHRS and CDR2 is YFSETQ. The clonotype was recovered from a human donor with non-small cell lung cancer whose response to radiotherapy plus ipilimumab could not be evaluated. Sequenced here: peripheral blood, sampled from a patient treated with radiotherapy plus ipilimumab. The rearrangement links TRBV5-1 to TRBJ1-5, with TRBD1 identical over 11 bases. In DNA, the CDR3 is TGCGCCAGCAGCTTGGGGACAGGGGGCGAACAGCCCCAGCATTTT. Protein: CASSLGTGGEQPQHF.